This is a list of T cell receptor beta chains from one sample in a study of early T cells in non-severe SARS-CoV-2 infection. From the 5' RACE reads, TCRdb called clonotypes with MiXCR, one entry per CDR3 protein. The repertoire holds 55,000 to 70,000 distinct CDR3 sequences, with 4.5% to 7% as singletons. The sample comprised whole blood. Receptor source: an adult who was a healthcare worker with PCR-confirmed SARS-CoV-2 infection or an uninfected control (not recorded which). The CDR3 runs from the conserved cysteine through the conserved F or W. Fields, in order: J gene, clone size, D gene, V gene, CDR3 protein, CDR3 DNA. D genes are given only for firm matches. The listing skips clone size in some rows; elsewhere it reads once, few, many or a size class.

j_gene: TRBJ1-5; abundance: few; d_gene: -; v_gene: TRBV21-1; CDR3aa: CATSGSDSNQPQHF; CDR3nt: TGTGCCACCAGCGGATCTGATAGCAATCAGCCCCAGCATTTT
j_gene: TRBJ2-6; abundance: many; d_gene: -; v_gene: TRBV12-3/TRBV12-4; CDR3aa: CASTSPGWAGANVLTF; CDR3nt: TGTGCCAGCACCTCTCCCGGGTGGGCTGGGGCCAACGTCCTGACTTTC
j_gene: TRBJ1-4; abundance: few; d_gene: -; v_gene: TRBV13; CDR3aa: CASSSAVGGRGEKLFF; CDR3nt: TGTGCCAGCAGCTCGGCCGTCGGGGGAAGAGGGGAAAAACTGTTTTTT
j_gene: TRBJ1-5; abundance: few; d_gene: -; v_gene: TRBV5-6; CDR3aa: CASTSGGYNQPQHF; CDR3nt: TGTGCCAGCACTAGTGGAGGATACAATCAGCCCCAGCATTTT
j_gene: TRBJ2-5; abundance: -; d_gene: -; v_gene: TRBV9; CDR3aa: CASSVGGLQETQYF; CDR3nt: TGTGCCAGCAGCGTAGGAGGGTTACAAGAGACCCAGTACTTC
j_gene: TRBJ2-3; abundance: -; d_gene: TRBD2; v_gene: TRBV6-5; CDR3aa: CASSYGGLAGTDTQYF; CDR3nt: TGTGCCAGCAGTTACGGTGGACTAGCGGGCACAGATACGCAGTATTTT
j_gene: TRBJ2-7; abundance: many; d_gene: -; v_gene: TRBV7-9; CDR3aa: CASSLSIVPYEQYF; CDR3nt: TGTGCCAGCAGCTTAAGCATCGTCCCCTACGAGCAGTACTTC
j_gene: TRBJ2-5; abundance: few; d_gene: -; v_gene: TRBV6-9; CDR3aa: CASSYSNCGGNQETQYF; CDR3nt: TGTGCCAGCAGTTATTCGAATTGCGGGGGCAACCAAGAGACCCAGTACTTC
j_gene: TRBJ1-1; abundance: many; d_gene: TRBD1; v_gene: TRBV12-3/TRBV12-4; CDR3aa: CASSSQGTNTEAFF; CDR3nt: TGTGCCAGCAGTTCACAGGGGACGAACACTGAAGCTTTCTTT
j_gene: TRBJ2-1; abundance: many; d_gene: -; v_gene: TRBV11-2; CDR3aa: CASSLDRGNEQFF; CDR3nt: TGTGCCAGCAGCTTAGATCGGGGAAATGAGCAGTTCTTC